This record covers a single TCR beta chain. The entry originates in a study of identical twins. Using its own MiXCR run on the 5' RACE reads, TCRdb lists one record per CDR3 protein. The sample shows some 760,000 distinct CDR3 sequences, approximately 18% of them seen only once. This CDR3 contains 11 residues. CDR1 is SEHNR and CDR2 is FQNEAQ in the germline V gene (reference sequence). Between the trimmed V and J ends, which lost 5 bases and 9 bases, there was a span of 11 bases. The same sample was also used in a study of T cells expressing NK-cell markers.

V and J are TRBV7-9 and TRBJ2-7; no definite D call. This receptor was obtained from a woman younger than 35 in good health. The material sequenced was PBMCs. The CDR3 sequence: CASSASRGQYF. Written as DNA, the CDR3 is TGTGCCAGCAGCGCATCTCGCGGGCAGTACTTC.